What follows describes a single T cell receptor beta chain. Its matching antigen is unknown. A much larger clonotype is one base distant, so this may be a read error. The record originates from a study of molecular identifiers for immune sequencing clone quantification. General study findings and limits: Barcode collisions between identical TCR molecules could shrink estimates of highly expanded clone sizes.

TCRdb independently ran MiXCR on the PCR reads; one entry per CDR3 protein. The table lists nearly 55,000 distinct CDR3 sequences, more than 35% of them singletons. The germline V gene has CDR1 MDHEN and CDR2 SYDVKM. The CDR3 runs 16 residues. V shed 8 bases and J 5 bases; nucleotides not matched to a gene: 14. Naive CD8 T cells were picked out by sorting for CD8+CD4-CCR7+CD45RA+. The material sequenced was naive CD8+ T cells from blood, with Jurkat cell RNA spiked in. Subset meaning: FACS-sorted CD8+CD4-CCR7+CD45RA+ naive T cells. This TCR came from a human donor in good health. Some libraries in this study had Jurkat cell RNA spiked in. This chain links TRBV28 with TRBJ2-5; 10 bases align to TRBD2. The CDR3 sequence is CASAAGQGLAPETQYF. CDR3 nucleotides: TGTGCCAGCGCCGCCGGCCAGGGACTAGCGCCCGAGACCCAGTACTTC.